Following are 11 T cell receptor beta chains from one sample sequenced in a study of cytomegalovirus exposure and HLA in healthy donors. PCR primers comprised 60 Vbeta and 13 Jbeta primers. The data were produced by immunoSEQ multiplex PCR, yet TCRdb's version contains in-frame clones alone and is incomplete. The profile shows about 270,000 clones, approximately 70% of them singletons. Sequenced: PBMCs. These receptors all stem from a female donor in good health and CMV-seronegative.

This sequence joins TRBV5-1 and TRBJ1-4, with D possibly matching TRBD1 (6 bases). The CDR3 has 16 residues. Germline values: CDR1 SGHRS, CDR2 YFSETQ. V was cut by 4 bases and J by 3 bases, with 16 bases left in between. For the CDR3, the DNA is TGCGCCAGCAGCACGGGACACAGGTCTGCTAATGAAAAACTGTTTTTT. This gives the protein CASSTGHRSANEKLFF.

This chain links TRBV11-2 with TRBJ2-1, with 9 bases fitting TRBD1. J was trimmed by 8 bases and V by 0 bases; bases with no gene match: 5. Germline V CDR1 and CDR2: SGHAT, FQNNGV. CDR3 length: 15 residues. The CDR3 sequence: CASSLDLTGGDEQFF. CDR3 sequence (DNA): TGTGCCAGCAGCTTAGATTTGACAGGGGGGGATGAGCAGTTCTTC.

The chain links TRBV4-1 to TRBJ2-1; 10 bases are shared with TRBD1. Germline V gene data show CDR1 as MGHRA and CDR2 as YSYEKL. The CDR3 is 17 amino acids. With V trimmed by 0 bases and J by 9 bases, 11 bases remained unmatched. In DNA, the CDR3 is TGCGCCAGCAGCCAAGAAGGAGCGACAGGGGGCTTGGGTGAGCAGTTCTTC. As protein: CASSQEGATGGLGEQFF.

This clone has only a few counts. The chain is built from TRBV30 and TRBJ2-7, with TRBD1 as a possible D gene (5 bases). CDR3 size: 13 residues. The ends were cut back, 0 bases at V and 6 bases at J, with 12 bases in the middle. The germline CDR1 and CDR2 sequences are GTSNPN and SVGIG (reference sequence). CDR3 DNA: TGTGCCTGGAGTGTCGGCCCCAGGGTCGAGCAGTACTTC. This sequence encodes CAWSVGPRVEQYF.

This chain joins TRBV30 and TRBJ1-1; D gene ambiguous. The CDR3 is made up of 12 amino acids. The V end was cut by 7 bases, the J end by 6 bases, with 15 bases between. Germline loops: CDR1 GTSNPN, CDR2 SVGIG (reference sequence). The CDR3 spells CAFLSGYPEAFF. CDR3 in DNA: TGTGCCTTTTTGTCAGGATACCCTGAAGCTTTCTTT. Together with reference TRBV30 and TRBJ1-1, the CDR3 gives the full variable domain: SQTIHQWPATLVQPVGSPLSLECTVEGTSNPNLYWYRQAAGRGLQLLFYSVGIGQISSEVPQNLSASRPQDRQFILSSKKLLLSDSGFYLCAFLSGYPEAFFGQGTRLTVV.

This clone was seen only a few times. This sequence joins TRBV9 and TRBJ1-2; TRBD1 matches at 7 bases. The CDR3 has 14 residues. V was pared by 4 bases and J by 6 bases, with 9 bases of the junction left unmatched. Looked up from germline, CDR1 is SGDLS and CDR2 is YYNGEE. The CDR3 DNA sequence: TGTGCCAGCAGCCTAAGACAGGGTCTGGATGGCTACACCTTC. This sequence encodes CASSLRQGLDGYTF. Supplemented by reference TRBV9 and TRBJ1-2, the full variable domain reads DSGVTQTPKHLITATGQRVTLRCSPRSGDLSVYWYQQSLDQGLQFLIQYYNGEERAKGNILERFSAQQFPDLHSELNLSSLELGDSALYFCASSLRQGLDGYTFGSGTRLTVV.

V and J are TRBV2 and TRBJ2-3; maybe TRBD1 (5 bases). The V gene lost 6 bases and the J gene lost 3 bases, with 13 bases spanning the gap. This CDR3 has 14 amino acids. CDR1 SNHLY and CDR2 FYNNEI come from the germline V gene. The CDR3: CASSQQVTTDTQYF. The CDR3 nucleotides are TGTGCCAGCAGCCAACAGGTAACGACAGATACGCAGTATTTT.

The gene calls are TRBV19 and TRBJ2-1, with 13 positions matching TRBD2. Germline V lookup: CDR1 LNHDA, CDR2 SQIVND (reference sequence). The V gene end was trimmed by 5 bases and the J gene end by 8 bases; junction bases not matched to a gene: 9. The CDR3 covers 16 residues. Here the CDR3 reads CASSAIGLAGAHEQFF. CDR3 coding DNA: TGTGCCAGTAGTGCAATCGGACTAGCGGGAGCCCATGAGCAGTTCTTC.

The J gene is TRBJ2-1, the V gene TRBV7-5; the listed D gene, TRBD2, was not tested against the DNA. TRBV7-5 is a recognized pseudogene. This CDR3 is built from 12 residues. The CDR3 protein is CARSLSGNEQFF. The CDR3, as DNA: TGTGCCAGAAGCTTATCGGGGAATGAGCAGTTCTTC.

The chain has TRBV5-4 and TRBJ1-4; TRBD1 is a possible D gene (5 bases). Per germline, CDR1 SGHNT and CDR2 YYREEE (reference sequence). Trimming left V 0 bases short and J 6 bases short, with 12 bases between. The CDR3 extends over 15 amino acids. The CDR3 protein is CASSLALEGDEKLFF. The CDR3, as DNA: TGTGCCAGCAGCTTGGCCTTGGAAGGGGATGAAAAACTGTTTTTT.

Only a few counts were recorded for this clone. J is TRBJ2-6 and V is TRBV4-2; possibly TRBD2 for D (6 bases). Trimming left V 3 bases short and J 0 bases short, with 6 bases between. Per germline, CDR1 LGHNA and CDR2 YNFKEQ. The CDR3 runs to 15 residues. CDR3 protein: CASSQDYSGANVLTF. In DNA, the CDR3 is TGTGCCAGCAGCCAGGACTACTCTGGGGCCAACGTCCTGACTTTC.